The entry that follows covers one T cell receptor (beta chain) sequence. The data stem from a study of blood T cell repertoires in COVID-19. Looking at the study overall: Acute and convalescent COVID-19 specimens originated in the United States, Italy and Spain. The analysed material was cDNA or gDNA that came from T cells, B-cell-depleted T cells, or PBMCs.

Original handling: The authors estimated nucleated cell counts from reference gene primer amplification. The assay was immunoSEQ multiplex PCR, and TCRdb's table has in-frame clones only and misses some. V, J and clone size derive from that table, while D and trimming were established from the DNA sequence. Seen here are some 93,000 clones, approximately 85% observed once, and the top ten hold 3.5% to 4%. Input material: peripheral blood. This TCR derives from a man between 60 and 70 years old with acute or convalescent COVID-19.

This CDR3 is CASSQIASGESGYTF. CDR3 DNA sequence: TGCGCCAGCAGCCAAATTGCTTCTGGGGAGTCCGGCTACACCTTC. The chain uses TRBV4-1 and TRBJ1-2, with D unresolved. Germline V gives CDR1 MGHRA, CDR2 YSYEKL. The V end was cut by 2 bases, the J end by 8 bases, with 18 bases between. The CDR3 is made up of 15 amino acids.